The 14 T cell receptor beta chains listed next were all sequenced from one sample in a study of regulatory T cells in long-lasting Graves disease. Regarding time point: newly diagnosed GD, antithyroid drugs for less than 3 months. With RNA extracted from PBMCs as input, the TCR library was made. Relying on iRepertoire HTBI primers and Arm-PCR of CDR3 regions, the team built TCR beta libraries. One entry per CDR3 protein results from TCRdb running MiXCR on the multiplex PCR reads. The data hold 250,000 or so distinct CDR3 sequences, with about 17% observed a single time. This sample was also put to use in a study of T cells in Graves' hyperthyroidism and ophthalmopathy.

The input for sequencing was peripheral blood mononuclear cells (PBMCs), taken at new diagnosis, from a patient treated with antithyroid drugs. Receptors originate from a woman aged 25 to 39 with Graves disease.

This clonotype was detected only once. The V and J genes are TRBV28 and TRBJ1-2, with D unresolved. V lost 6 bases, J lost 7 bases, and 9 bases lay in between. CDR1 and CDR2 (germline): MDHEN, SYDVKM. CDR3 length: 11 residues. Here the CDR3 reads CASSSFAGYTF. CDR3 in DNA: TGTGCCAGCAGCTCGTTCGCTGGCTACACCTTC.

The sample holds many counts of this clonotype. The chain is built from TRBV18 and TRBJ1-1; TRBD1 might be the D (6 bases). V gave up 6 bases and J gave up 4 bases, with 18 bases separating them. The V gene's germline CDR1 is KGHSH and CDR2 LQKENI. The CDR3 spans 15 residues. The chain's CDR3 is CASSPVRGLSTEAFF. CDR3 nucleotide sequence: TGTGCCAGCTCGCCCGTACGGGGGCTTAGCACTGAAGCTTTCTTT.

This clonotype was found a few times. The chain employs TRBV12-3 or TRBV12-4 and TRBJ2-2; perhaps D is TRBD1 or TRBD2 (5 bases each). V lost 5 bases and J 1 base, leaving 11 bases between the germline ends. CDR3 length: 15 residues. The CDR3 DNA is TGTGCCAGCAGTGGGGAGACAGAGAACACCGGGGAGCTGTTTTTT. It encodes CASSGETENTGELFF.

This clonotype was seen ten or more times. This rearrangement joins TRBV11-2 to TRBJ2-1, with TRBD1 identical over 8 bases. Germline values: CDR1 SGHAT, CDR2 FQNNGV. With 2 bases clipped from V and 5 bases from J, the junction kept 5 bases outside the gene matches. The CDR3 runs 15 residues. The CDR3 sequence: CASSLRQGPNNEQFF. In DNA, the CDR3 is TGTGCCAGCAGCTTAAGACAGGGGCCTAACAATGAGCAGTTCTTC.

This chain's CDR3 is CASSLARDTLYEQYF. Written as DNA, the CDR3 is TGTGCCAGCAGCTTAGCACGGGACACACTCTACGAGCAGTACTTC. This chain uses TRBV11-2 with TRBJ2-7; the D gene is possibly TRBD1 (6 bases). Germline values: CDR1 SGHAT, CDR2 FQNNGV. The V and J ends lost 1 base and 3 bases respectively, with 13 bases between them. This CDR3 comprises 15 residues.

The table lists this clonotype with many counts. The V and J genes are TRBV7-9 and TRBJ2-2, with TRBD1 matching 7 bases. CDR3 length: 18 amino acids. Germline loops: CDR1 SEHNR, CDR2 FQNEAQ (reference sequence). With 4 bases clipped from V and 3 bases from J, the junction kept 14 bases outside the gene matches. The CDR3 spells CASSSPRWGQQYTGELFF. The CDR3 DNA reads as TGTGCCAGCAGCTCACCTAGGTGGGGACAGCAATACACCGGGGAGCTGTTTTTT. The full variable domain, rest sourced from reference TRBV7-9 and TRBJ2-2, is DTGVSQNPRHKITKRGQNVTFRCDPISEHNRLYWYRQTLGQGPEFLTYFQNEAQLEKSRLLSDRFSAERPKGSFSTLEIQRTEQGDSAMYLCASSSPRWGQQYTGELFFGEGSRLTVL.

The chain links TRBV5-5 to TRBJ1-6; weak D call: TRBD1 (5 bases). This CDR3 has 14 amino acids. V lost 3 bases and J 9 bases, leaving 13 bases between the germline ends. The germline V gene encodes CDR1 SGHKS and CDR2 YYEKEE (reference sequence). This chain's CDR3 is CASSSPQGTSPLHF. The CDR3 coding sequence is TGTGCCAGCAGCTCTCCTCAGGGAACTTCACCCCTCCACTTT.

This clonotype was observed many times. The chain employs TRBV10-3 and TRBJ2-1; TRBD2 matches 16 bases. V gave up 6 bases and J gave up 6 bases; unmatched junction bases: 8. The germline V gene encodes CDR1 ENHRY and CDR2 SYGVKD. The CDR3 length is 17 residues. DNA of the CDR3: TGTGCCATCAGGACCGGGACTAGCGGGGGGGCTGGCAATGAGCAGTTCTTC. Its translation is CAIRTGTSGGAGNEQFF.

In its sample, this clonotype was seen many times. This chain joins TRBV7-2 and TRBJ2-5; 11 bases align to TRBD2. The CDR3 spans 17 residues. CDR1 SGHTA and CDR2 FQGNSA come from the germline V gene. Germline trimming cut 1 base from V and 4 bases from J; bases unmatched to any gene: 8. This CDR3 is CASSLGSLAGGGETQYF. The CDR3 DNA is TGTGCCAGCAGCTTAGGTTCGCTAGCGGGGGGCGGAGAGACCCAGTACTTC.

The J gene is TRBJ2-7, the V gene TRBV27, with TRBD1 as a possible D gene (6 bases). Per germline, CDR1 MNHEY and CDR2 SMNVEV (reference sequence). The V and J ends lost 2 bases and 2 bases respectively, with 19 bases between them. The CDR3 is 17 amino acids. The CDR3 sequence is CASSLKFGARGPYEQYF. The DNA for the CDR3 is TGTGCCAGCAGTTTAAAGTTTGGGGCCAGGGGTCCCTACGAGCAGTACTTC.

This clonotype was observed at least ten times. CDR3 region: CASKPLVGSSYNEQFF. For the CDR3, the DNA is TGCGCCAGCAAGCCCTTGGTGGGAAGCTCCTACAATGAGCAGTTCTTC. The J gene is TRBJ2-1, the V gene TRBV5-1; D gene unclear. The germline V gene encodes CDR1 SGHRS and CDR2 YFSETQ. CDR3 length equals 16 residues. V was cut by 6 bases and J by 0 bases, with 16 bases left in between.

This clonotype was picked up many times. The chain joins TRBV7-6 to TRBJ1-4, with D possibly matching TRBD1 (6 bases). CDR3 length equals 20 residues. The germline gives CDR1 SGHVS, CDR2 FNYEAQ. V was shortened by 0 bases and J by 0 bases, with 20 bases between the two germline ends. The CDR3, as DNA: TGTGCCAGCAGCTTAGCGTATAGGACAGCCAGTTTTGCAACTAATGAAAAACTGTTTTTT. Its translation: CASSLAYRTASFATNEKLFF.

This rearrangement joins TRBV20-1 to TRBJ1-5, with D uncertain. The CDR3 loop spans 13 amino acids. With 3 bases removed from V and 7 bases from J, the gap between germline ends came to 13 bases. Germline CDR1 and CDR2: DFQATT and SNEGSKA (reference sequence). CDR3: CSARNGLGQPQHF. CDR3 coding DNA: TGCAGTGCTAGGAACGGGTTGGGACAGCCCCAGCATTTT.

The genes are TRBV27 and TRBJ2-3; D is undetermined. CDR1 MNHEY and CDR2 SMNVEV come from the germline V gene (reference sequence). V was shortened by 4 bases and J by 4 bases, with 9 bases between the two germline ends. The CDR3 length is 13 residues. CDR3 sequence: CASSSSRSDTQYF. In DNA, the CDR3 is TGTGCCAGCAGTTCCTCACGATCAGATACGCAGTATTTT.